One T cell receptor beta chain is described in this entry. Among the donors, all were Caucasian adults who lived in Nashville, Tennessee. V was cut by 0 bases and J by 2 bases, with 11 bases left in between. The V gene's germline CDR1 is SGDLS and CDR2 YYNGEE. The CDR3 is 15 amino acids. Profiled with immunoSEQ multiplex PCR; TCRdb holds only in-frame clones, not every one. The sample holds 2.3 million or so clones, more than 85% seen once. This entry is derived from a study of shared clonotypes between healthy human individuals. The chain joins TRBV9 to TRBJ1-1, with a tentative D call TRBD1 (5 bases). Sample: naive CD4+ T cells from PBMCs. Regarding subset: CD45RA+ positively selected. This sequence was found in a young man in good health. Some clones in this sample may be carry-over from other donors' samples. In DNA form, the CDR3 reads TGTGCCAGCAGCGTAGGTTGGACAACTAACACTGAAGCTTTCTTT. It yields the protein CASSVGWTTNTEAFF.